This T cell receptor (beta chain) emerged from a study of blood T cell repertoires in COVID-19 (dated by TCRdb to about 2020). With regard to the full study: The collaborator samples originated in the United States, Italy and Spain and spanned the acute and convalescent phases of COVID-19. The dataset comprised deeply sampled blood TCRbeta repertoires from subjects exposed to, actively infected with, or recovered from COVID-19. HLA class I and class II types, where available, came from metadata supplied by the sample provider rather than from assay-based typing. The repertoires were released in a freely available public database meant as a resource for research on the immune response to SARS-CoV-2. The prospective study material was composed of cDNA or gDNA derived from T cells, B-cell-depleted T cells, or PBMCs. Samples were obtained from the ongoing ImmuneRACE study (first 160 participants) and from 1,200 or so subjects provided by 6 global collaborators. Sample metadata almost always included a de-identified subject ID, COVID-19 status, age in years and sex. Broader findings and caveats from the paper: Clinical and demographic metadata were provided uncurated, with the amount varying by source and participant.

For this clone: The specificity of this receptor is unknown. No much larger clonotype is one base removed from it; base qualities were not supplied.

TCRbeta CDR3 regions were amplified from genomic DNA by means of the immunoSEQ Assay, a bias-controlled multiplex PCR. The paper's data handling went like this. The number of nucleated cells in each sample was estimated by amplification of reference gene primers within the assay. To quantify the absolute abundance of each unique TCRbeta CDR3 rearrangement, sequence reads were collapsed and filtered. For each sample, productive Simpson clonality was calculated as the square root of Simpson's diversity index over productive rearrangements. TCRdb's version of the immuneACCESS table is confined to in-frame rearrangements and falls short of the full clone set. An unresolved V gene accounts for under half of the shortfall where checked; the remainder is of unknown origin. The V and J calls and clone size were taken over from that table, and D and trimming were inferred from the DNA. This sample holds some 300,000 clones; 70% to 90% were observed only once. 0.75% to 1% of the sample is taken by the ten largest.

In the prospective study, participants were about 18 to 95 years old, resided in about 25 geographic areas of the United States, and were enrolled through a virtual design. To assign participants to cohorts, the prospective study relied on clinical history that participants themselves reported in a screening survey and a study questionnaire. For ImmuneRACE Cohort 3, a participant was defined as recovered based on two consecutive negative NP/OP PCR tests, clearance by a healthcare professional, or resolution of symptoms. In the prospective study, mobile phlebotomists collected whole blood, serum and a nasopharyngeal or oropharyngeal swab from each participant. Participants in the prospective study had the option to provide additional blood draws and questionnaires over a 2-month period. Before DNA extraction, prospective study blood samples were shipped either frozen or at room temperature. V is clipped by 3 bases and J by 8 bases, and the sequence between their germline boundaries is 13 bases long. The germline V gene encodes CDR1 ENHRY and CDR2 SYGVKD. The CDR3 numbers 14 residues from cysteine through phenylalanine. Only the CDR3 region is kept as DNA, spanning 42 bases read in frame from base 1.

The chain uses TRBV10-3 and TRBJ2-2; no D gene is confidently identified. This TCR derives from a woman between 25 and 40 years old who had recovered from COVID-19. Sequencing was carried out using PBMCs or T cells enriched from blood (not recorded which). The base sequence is TGTGCCATCAGTGAAATTCCTCAGACTGGGGAGCTGTTTTTT. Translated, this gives CAISEIPQTGELFF.